Below, 2 T cell receptor beta chains from the same sample are listed, as sequenced in a study of graft-versus-host responses after intestinal transplantation. Only in-frame clones appear in the TCRdb table, and some are missing; sequencing was by immunoSEQ multiplex PCR. The sample has roughly 80,000 clones; 92% are singletons. The material was PBMCs, obtained 98 days after intestinal transplantation. The receptor set was obtained from a human patient who received an intestinal transplant, so some T cells may come from the graft donor.

V gene TRBV9 combines with J gene TRBJ2-7, with 7 bases lining up with TRBD1. The length of the CDR3 is 14 residues. Germline V gene lookup returns CDR1 SGDLS and CDR2 YYNGEE. Unmatched junction bases numbered 4, after V lost 3 bases and J lost 1 base. The DNA for the CDR3 is TGTGCCAGCAGCGGCGGACAGGTATCCTACGAGCAGTACTTC. Translation: CASSGGQVSYEQYF.

The chain carries TRBV7-9 and TRBJ2-7, with a weak D call TRBD1 (5 bases). Germline loops: CDR1 SEHNR, CDR2 FQNEAQ (reference sequence). The CDR3 has 16 amino acids. V gave up 3 bases and J gave up 0 bases, with 15 bases separating them. The CDR3 region has the DNA TGTGCCAGCAGCTTGGTTGGTAGGGGTAGCTCCTACGAGCAGTACTTC. Encoded protein: CASSLVGRGSSYEQYF.